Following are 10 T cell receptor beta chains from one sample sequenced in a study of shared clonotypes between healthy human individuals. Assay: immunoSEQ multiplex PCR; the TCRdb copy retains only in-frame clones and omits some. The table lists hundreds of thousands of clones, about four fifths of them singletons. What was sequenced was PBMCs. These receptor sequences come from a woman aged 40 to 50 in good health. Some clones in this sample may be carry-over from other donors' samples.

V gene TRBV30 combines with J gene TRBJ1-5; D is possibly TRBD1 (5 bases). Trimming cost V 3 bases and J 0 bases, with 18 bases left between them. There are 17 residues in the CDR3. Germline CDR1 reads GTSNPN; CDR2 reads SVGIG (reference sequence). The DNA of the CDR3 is TGTGCCTGGAGCGCTGAGGGACGGCATTATAGCAATCAGCCCCAGCATTTT. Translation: CAWSAEGRHYSNQPQHF. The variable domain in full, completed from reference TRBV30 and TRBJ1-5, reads SQTIHQWPATLVQPVGSPLSLECTVEGTSNPNLYWYRQAAGRGLQLLFYSVGIGQISSEVPQNLSASRPQDRQFILSSKKLLLSDSGFYLCAWSAEGRHYSNQPQHFGDGTRLSIL.

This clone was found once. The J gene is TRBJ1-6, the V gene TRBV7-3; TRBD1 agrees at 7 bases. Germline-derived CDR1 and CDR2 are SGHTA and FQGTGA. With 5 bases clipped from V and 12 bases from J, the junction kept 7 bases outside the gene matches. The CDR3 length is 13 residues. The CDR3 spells CASSPQQGEPLHF. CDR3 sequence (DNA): TGTGCCAGCAGCCCTCAGCAGGGGGAACCCCTCCACTTT.

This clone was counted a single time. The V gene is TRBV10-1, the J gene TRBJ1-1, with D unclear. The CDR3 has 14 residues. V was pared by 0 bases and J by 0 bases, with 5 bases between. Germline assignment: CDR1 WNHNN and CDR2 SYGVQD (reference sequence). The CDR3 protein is CASSESVLNTEAFF. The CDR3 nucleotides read TGCGCCAGCAGTGAGTCGGTCTTGAACACTGAAGCTTTCTTT.

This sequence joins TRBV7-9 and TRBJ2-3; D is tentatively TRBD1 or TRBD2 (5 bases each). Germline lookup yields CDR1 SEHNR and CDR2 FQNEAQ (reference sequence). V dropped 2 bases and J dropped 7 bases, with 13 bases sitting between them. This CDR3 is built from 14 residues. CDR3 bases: TGTGCCAGCAGCTTAAATAGTCTGGGACATACGCAGTATTTT. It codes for CASSLNSLGHTQYF.

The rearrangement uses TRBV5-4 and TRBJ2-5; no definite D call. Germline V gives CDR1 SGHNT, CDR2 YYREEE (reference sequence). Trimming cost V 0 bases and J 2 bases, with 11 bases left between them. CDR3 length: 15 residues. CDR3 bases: TGTGCCAGCAGCTTGGTGGGCAGCCAGCAAGAGACCCAGTACTTC. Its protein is CASSLVGSQQETQYF.

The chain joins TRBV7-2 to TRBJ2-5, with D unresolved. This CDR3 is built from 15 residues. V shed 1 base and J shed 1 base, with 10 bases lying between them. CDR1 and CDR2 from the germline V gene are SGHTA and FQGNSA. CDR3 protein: CASSLVVAGQETQYF. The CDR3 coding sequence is TGTGCCAGCAGCTTAGTTGTCGCAGGCCAAGAGACCCAGTACTTC.

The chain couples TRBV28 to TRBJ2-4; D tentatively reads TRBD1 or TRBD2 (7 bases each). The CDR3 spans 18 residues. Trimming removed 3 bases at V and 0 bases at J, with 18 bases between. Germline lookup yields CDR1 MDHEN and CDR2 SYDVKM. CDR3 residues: CASSFYGGDRLAKNIQYF. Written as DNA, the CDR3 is TGTGCCAGCAGTTTCTATGGGGGGGACAGATTAGCCAAAAACATTCAGTACTTC.

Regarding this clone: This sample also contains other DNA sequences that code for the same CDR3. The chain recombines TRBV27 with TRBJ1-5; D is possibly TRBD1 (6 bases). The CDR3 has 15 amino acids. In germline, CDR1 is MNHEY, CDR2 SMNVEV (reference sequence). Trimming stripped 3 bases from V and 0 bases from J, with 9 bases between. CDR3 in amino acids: CASSFRGYSNQPQHF. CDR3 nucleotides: TGTGCCAGCAGTTTCAGGGGCTATAGCAATCAGCCCCAGCATTTT.

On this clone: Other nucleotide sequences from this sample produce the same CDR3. CDR3 region: CASSFAGGSTEAFF. CDR3 sequence (DNA): TGTGCCAGCAGCTTCGCTGGGGGAAGCACTGAAGCTTTCTTT. The chain links TRBV7-2 to TRBJ1-1; perhaps TRBD1 as D (5 bases). Trimming stripped 3 bases from V and 4 bases from J, with 12 bases between. CDR1 is SGHTA and CDR2 is FQGNSA in the germline V gene. This CDR3 has 14 amino acids. The full variable domain, completed using reference TRBV7-2 and TRBJ1-1, is GAGVSQSPSNKVTEKGKDVELRCDPISGHTALYWYRQSLGQGLEFLIYFQGNSAPDKSGLPSDRFSAERTGGSVSTLTIQRTQQEDSAVYLCASSFAGGSTEAFFGQGTRLTVV.

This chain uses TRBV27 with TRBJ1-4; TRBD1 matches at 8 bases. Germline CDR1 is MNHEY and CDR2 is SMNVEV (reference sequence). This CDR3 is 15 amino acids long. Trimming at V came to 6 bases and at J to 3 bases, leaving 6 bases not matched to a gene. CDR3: CASSPQGQANEKLFF. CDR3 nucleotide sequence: TGTGCCAGCAGCCCTCAGGGACAGGCTAATGAAAAACTGTTTTTT.